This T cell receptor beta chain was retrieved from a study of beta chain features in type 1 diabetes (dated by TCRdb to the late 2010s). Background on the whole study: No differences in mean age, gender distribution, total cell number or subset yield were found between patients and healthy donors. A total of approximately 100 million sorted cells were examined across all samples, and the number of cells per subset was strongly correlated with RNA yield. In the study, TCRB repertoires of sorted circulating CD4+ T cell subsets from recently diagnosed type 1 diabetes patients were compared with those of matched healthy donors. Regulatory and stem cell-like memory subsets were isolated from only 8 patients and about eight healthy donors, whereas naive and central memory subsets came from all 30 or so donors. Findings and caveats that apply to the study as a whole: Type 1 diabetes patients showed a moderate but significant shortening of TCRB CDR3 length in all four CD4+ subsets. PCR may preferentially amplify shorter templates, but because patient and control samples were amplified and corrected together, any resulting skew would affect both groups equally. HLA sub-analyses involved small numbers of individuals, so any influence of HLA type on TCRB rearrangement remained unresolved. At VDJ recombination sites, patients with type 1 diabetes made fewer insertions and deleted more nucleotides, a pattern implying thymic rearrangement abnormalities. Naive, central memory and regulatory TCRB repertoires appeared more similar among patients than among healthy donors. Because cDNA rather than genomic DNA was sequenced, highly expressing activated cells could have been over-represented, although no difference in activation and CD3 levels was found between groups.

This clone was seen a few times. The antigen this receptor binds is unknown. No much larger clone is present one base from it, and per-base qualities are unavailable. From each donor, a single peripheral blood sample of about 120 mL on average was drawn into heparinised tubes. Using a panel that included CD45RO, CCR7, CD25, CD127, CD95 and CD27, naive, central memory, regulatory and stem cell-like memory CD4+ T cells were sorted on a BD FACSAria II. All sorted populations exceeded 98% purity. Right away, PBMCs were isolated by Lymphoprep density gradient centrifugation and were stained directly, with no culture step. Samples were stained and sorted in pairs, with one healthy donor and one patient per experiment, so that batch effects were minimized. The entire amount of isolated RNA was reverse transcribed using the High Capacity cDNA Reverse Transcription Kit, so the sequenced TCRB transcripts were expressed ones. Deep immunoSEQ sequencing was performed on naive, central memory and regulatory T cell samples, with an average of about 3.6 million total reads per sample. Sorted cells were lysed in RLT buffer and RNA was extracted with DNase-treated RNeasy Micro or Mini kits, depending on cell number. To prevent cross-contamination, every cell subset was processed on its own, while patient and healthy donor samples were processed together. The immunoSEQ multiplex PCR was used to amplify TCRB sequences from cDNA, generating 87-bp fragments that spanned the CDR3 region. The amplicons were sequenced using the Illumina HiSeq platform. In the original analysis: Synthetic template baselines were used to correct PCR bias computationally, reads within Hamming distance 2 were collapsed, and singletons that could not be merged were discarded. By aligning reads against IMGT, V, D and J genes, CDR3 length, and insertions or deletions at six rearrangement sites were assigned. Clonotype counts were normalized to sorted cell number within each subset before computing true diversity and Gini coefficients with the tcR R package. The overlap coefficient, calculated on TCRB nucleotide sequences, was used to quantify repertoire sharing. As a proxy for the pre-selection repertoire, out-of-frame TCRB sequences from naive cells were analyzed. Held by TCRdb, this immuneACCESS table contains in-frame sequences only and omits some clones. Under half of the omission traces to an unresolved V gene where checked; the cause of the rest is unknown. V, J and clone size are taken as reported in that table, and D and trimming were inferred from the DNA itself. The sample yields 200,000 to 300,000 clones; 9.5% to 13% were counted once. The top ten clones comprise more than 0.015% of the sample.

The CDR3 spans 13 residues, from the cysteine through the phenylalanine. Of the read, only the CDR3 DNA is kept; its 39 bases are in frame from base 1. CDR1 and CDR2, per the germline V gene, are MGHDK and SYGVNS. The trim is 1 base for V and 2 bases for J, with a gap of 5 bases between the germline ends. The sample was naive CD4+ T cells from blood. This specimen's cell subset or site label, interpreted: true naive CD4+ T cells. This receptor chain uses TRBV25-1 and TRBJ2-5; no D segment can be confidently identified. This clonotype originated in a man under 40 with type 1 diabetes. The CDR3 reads CASSESGQETQYF. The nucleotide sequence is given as TGTGCCAGCAGTGAATCCGGGCAAGAGACCCAGTACTTC.